This TCR beta chain was identified during a study of PD-L1 blockade in urothelial cancer. Here immunoSEQ multiplex PCR was the method, and the copy in TCRdb shows in-frame clones only, minus some. The table has about 55,000 clones, around three quarters seen once; the top ten hold around 3.4%. The sequence was collected from a man between 65 and 85 years old with urothelial cancer. The sequenced sample was PBMCs, obtained around atezolizumab (anti-PD-L1) treatment.

The CDR3 DNA reads as TGTGCCAGTCGCGGAGGACCTAACAAAAGCTATGGTATCGGCTACACCTTC. This encodes CASRGGPNKSYGIGYTF. This chain connects TRBV27 to TRBJ1-2; D gene uncertain. V gave up 9 bases and J gave up 8 bases, with 31 bases separating them. CDR1 is MNHEY, CDR2 SMNVEV, per germline (reference sequence). The CDR3 sequence is 17 residues long.